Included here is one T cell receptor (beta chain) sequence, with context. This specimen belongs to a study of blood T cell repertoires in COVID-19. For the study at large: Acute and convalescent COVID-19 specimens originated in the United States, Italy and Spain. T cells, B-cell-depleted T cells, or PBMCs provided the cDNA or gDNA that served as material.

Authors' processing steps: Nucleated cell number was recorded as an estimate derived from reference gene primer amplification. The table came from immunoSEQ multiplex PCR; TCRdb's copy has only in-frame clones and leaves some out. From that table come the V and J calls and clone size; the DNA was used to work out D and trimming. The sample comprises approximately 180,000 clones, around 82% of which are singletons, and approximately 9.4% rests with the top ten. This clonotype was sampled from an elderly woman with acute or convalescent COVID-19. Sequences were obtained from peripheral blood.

The CDR3 is CASSLVEGNTEAFF. The CDR3 DNA follows: TGCGCCAGCAGCTTGGTCGAGGGAAACACTGAAGCTTTCTTT. V usage is TRBV5-1 and J usage is TRBJ1-1; D is uncertain. Germline V CDR1 and CDR2: SGHRS, YFSETQ. CDR3 length equals 14 residues. Trimming took off 0 bases at V and 2 bases at J, with 8 bases between the two ends.